This is a list of T cell receptor beta chains from one sample in a study of blood T cell repertoires in COVID-19. Some clones are missing from TCRdb's copy, which holds only in-frame ones; the method was immunoSEQ multiplex PCR. The data contain about 80,000 clones, 90% of them singletons. Sequenced input: peripheral blood. All receptors come from a woman older than 75 with active or convalescent COVID-19. The CDR3 runs from the conserved cysteine through the conserved F or W. D genes are given only for firm matches. Size tells how often a clone was seen (once, few, many) or the class of an expanded clone, and some rows leave it out.

clone_size j_call v_call d_call cdr3_aa cdr3_nt
NA TRBJ1-5 TRBV19 NA CASSTDSGNQPQHF TGTGCCAGTAGTACCGACAGCGGCAATCAGCCCCAGCATTTT
NA TRBJ2-3 TRBV11-2 NA CASSLDGSRKDTQYF TGTGCCAGCAGCTTAGATGGTTCTAGAAAAGATACGCAGTATTTT
NA TRBJ2-2 TRBV9 NA CASSGGGGRITGELFF TGTGCCAGCAGCGGGGGAGGGGGACGGATCACCGGGGAGCTGTTTTTT
NA TRBJ1-5 TRBV28 NA CASSLSGVGNQPQHF TGTGCCAGCAGTTTATCAGGGGTTGGCAATCAGCCCCAGCATTTT
NA TRBJ2-7 TRBV3-1/TRBV3-2 TRBD1 CASSQTGEQPYEQYF TGTGCCAGCAGCCAGACAGGGGAACAACCCTACGAGCAGTACTTC
once TRBJ2-1 TRBV27 TRBD2 CASSLWPPSGTSIYNEQFF TGTGCCAGCAGTTTATGGCCCCCAAGCGGGACTAGCATATACAATGAGCAGTTCTTC
NA TRBJ1-6 TRBV3-1/TRBV3-2 TRBD1 CASSPGGSRSYNSPLHF TGTGCCAGCAGCCCAGGGGGCAGCCGCTCCTATAATTCACCCCTCCACTTT
NA TRBJ2-7 TRBV27 TRBD1 CASSLSPGQGTGYEQYF TGTGCCAGCAGTTTATCGCCGGGACAGGGGACAGGCTACGAGCAGTACTTC
NA TRBJ1-2 TRBV5-1 NA CASSPTTETNGYTF TGCGCCAGCAGCCCGACGACGGAGACGAATGGCTACACCTTC
NA TRBJ2-5 TRBV9 TRBD2 CASSAWDGTSGLQGQYF TGTGCCAGCAGCGCGTGGGACGGGACTAGCGGACTTCAGGGCCAGTACTTC
NA TRBJ2-2 TRBV7-2 NA CASSLARVETGELFF TGTGCCAGCAGCTTAGCCCGGGTCGAGACCGGGGAGCTGTTTTTT
NA TRBJ2-1 TRBV9 TRBD2 CASSVRERDFFDNEQFF TGTGCCAGCAGCGTCCGCGAGCGGGACTTCTTCGACAATGAGCAGTTCTTC
NA TRBJ1-4 TRBV19 TRBD1 CASSKQGNEKLFF TGTGCCAGTAGTAAACAGGGGAATGAAAAACTGTTTTTT
NA TRBJ2-5 TRBV18 NA CASSPSGMETQYF TGTGCCAGCTCACCATCCGGGATGGAGACCCAGTACTTC
once TRBJ2-3 TRBV2 TRBD1 CASSPSGTGWQDTQYF TGTGCCAGCAGTCCCTCCGGGACAGGGTGGCAGGATACGCAGTATTTT
NA TRBJ2-1 TRBV5-1 NA CASSLAAGNEQFF TGCGCCAGCAGCTTGGCCGCAGGGAATGAGCAGTTCTTC
NA TRBJ2-2 TRBV19 NA CASSSHSGTGELFF TGTGCCAGTAGTTCCCATAGTGGCACCGGGGAGCTGTTTTTT
NA TRBJ1-4 TRBV28 TRBD1 CASSSSGTVNEKLFF TGTGCCAGCAGTTCGTCCGGGACAGTTAATGAAAAACTGTTTTTT
NA TRBJ2-7 TRBV6-5 NA CASSYQEGLLHEQYF TGTGCCAGCAGTTACCAGGAGGGGCTCCTCCACGAGCAGTACTTC
NA TRBJ1-1 TRBV10-2 TRBD1 CASSGQGNEAFF TGCGCCAGCAGCGGACAGGGGAATGAAGCTTTCTTT
NA TRBJ2-1 TRBV19 TRBD2 CASSILAGGLYNEQFF TGTGCCAGTAGCATACTAGCGGGAGGGCTATACAATGAGCAGTTCTTC
once TRBJ1-1 TRBV7-9 NA CASSLALGRINTEAFF TGTGCCAGCAGCTTAGCCCTGGGCAGAATAAACACTGAAGCTTTCTTT
NA TRBJ2-7 TRBV28 TRBD2 CASSWAGGAGSYEQYF TGTGCCAGCAGCTGGGCGGGGGGCGCCGGTTCCTACGAGCAGTACTTC
once TRBJ2-3 TRBV27 NA CASSLSRPGKTDTQYF TGTGCCAGCAGTTTATCGCGCCCAGGGAAAACAGATACGCAGTATTTT
NA TRBJ1-3 TRBV5-5 NA CASSLGTLGNTIYF TGTGCCAGCAGCCTCGGGACTCTTGGAAACACCATATATTTT
NA TRBJ1-5 TRBV7-2 NA CASSLRDGSQPQHF TGTGCCAGCAGCTTAAGGGATGGGAGTCAGCCCCAGCATTTT
NA TRBJ2-7 TRBV18 NA CASSTGDEQYF TGTGCCAGCTCCACCGGGGACGAGCAGTACTTC
NA TRBJ2-2 TRBV29-1 TRBD1 CSVRGQGANTGELFF TGCAGCGTTCGCGGACAGGGGGCGAACACCGGGGAGCTGTTTTTT
NA TRBJ2-1 TRBV19 TRBD2 CASSATSGRYNEQFF TGTGCCAGTAGTGCCACTAGCGGGAGGTACAATGAGCAGTTCTTC
NA TRBJ2-7 TRBV7-8 TRBD1 CASSSGQVDEQYF TGTGCCAGCAGCAGTGGACAGGTTGACGAGCAGTACTTC
NA TRBJ2-5 TRBV7-6 TRBD1 CASSLVAGGGETQYF TGTGCCAGCAGCTTAGTCGCAGGGGGCGGCGAGACCCAGTACTTC
NA TRBJ1-2 TRBV7-2 NA CASSPNRVGYGYTF TGTGCCAGCAGCCCAAACAGGGTCGGCTATGGCTACACCTTC
once TRBJ2-2 TRBV5-1 NA CASSRAGETGELFF TGCGCCAGCAGCAGGGCAGGGGAGACCGGGGAGCTGTTTTTT
NA TRBJ2-5 TRBV7-2 TRBD2 CASSLAPRLAGVTEQETQYF TGTGCCAGCAGCTTAGCGCCCCGGCTAGCGGGAGTTACCGAGCAAGAGACCCAGTACTTC
once TRBJ2-7 TRBV5-5 NA CASSLVRGPYEQYF TGTGCCAGCAGCTTGGTGCGGGGGCCCTACGAGCAGTACTTC
NA TRBJ2-3 TRBV9 NA CASNFDTSTDTQYF TGTGCCAGCAATTTTGATACTAGCACAGATACGCAGTATTTT
NA TRBJ2-7 TRBV11-2 TRBD1 CASSYDRGSWYEQYF TGTGCCAGCAGCTACGACAGGGGTTCCTGGTACGAGCAGTACTTC
once TRBJ2-1 TRBV24-1 NA CATSDVLGGQFF TGTGCCACCAGTGATGTTCTAGGCGGGCAGTTCTTC
NA TRBJ1-2 TRBV19 TRBD1 CASTLPGQGESYTF TGTGCCAGTACTCTACCGGGACAGGGGGAGAGCTACACCTTC
NA TRBJ2-7 TRBV6-5 NA CASSYSRSGNYEQYF TGTGCCAGCAGTTACTCGAGATCAGGAAACTACGAGCAGTACTTC
once TRBJ1-1 TRBV29-1 NA CSVEDRTVGQNTEAFF TGCAGCGTTGAAGATCGCACTGTGGGACAGAACACTGAAGCTTTCTTT
NA TRBJ2-7 TRBV6-5 TRBD2 CASWGGTTYYEQYF TGTGCCAGCTGGGGGGGGACCACTTATTACGAGCAGTACTTC
few TRBJ1-2 TRBV19 TRBD1 CASSPPPGQGYGYTF TGTGCCAGTAGTCCCCCTCCGGGACAGGGGTATGGCTACACCTTC
NA TRBJ2-3 TRBV11-2 NA CASSSSGDGTDTQYF TGTGCCAGCAGCTCCTCGGGAGACGGCACAGATACGCAGTATTTT
NA TRBJ1-6 TRBV19 TRBD1 CASRRQGDLNSPLHF TGTGCCAGTAGGAGACAGGGGGACTTGAATTCACCCCTCCACTTT
NA TRBJ2-5 TRBV6-2/TRBV6-3 TRBD2 CASSSGLAGPETQYF TGTGCCAGCAGCTCGGGACTAGCGGGACCAGAGACCCAGTACTTC
NA TRBJ2-1 TRBV7-9 TRBD2 CASSWTSNEQFF TGTGCCAGCAGCTGGACTAGCAATGAGCAGTTCTTC
NA TRBJ2-2 TRBV10-1 TRBD2 CASSESAGGMAGELFF TGCGCCAGCAGTGAGTCGGCGGGAGGGATGGCCGGGGAGCTGTTTTTT